The clone carrying this T cell receptor beta chain was recorded once. Some clones are missing from TCRdb's copy, which holds only in-frame ones; the method was immunoSEQ multiplex PCR. The sample has 170,000 or so clones; about 90% are singletons. Trimming cost V 3 bases and J 4 bases, with 18 bases left between them. In germline, CDR1 is MGHRA, CDR2 YSYEKL. The CDR3 is 16 residues long. The data are from a study of T cell responses to AZD1222 COVID-19 vaccine. The sequencing used peripheral blood, collected on day 0 of AZD1222 vaccination. The receptor's source is an adult in good health. The V gene is TRBV4-1, the J gene TRBJ1-2, with D possibly being TRBD1 (6 bases). CDR3 loop: CASSQGLGGTRYGYTF. In DNA, the CDR3 is TGCGCCAGCAGCCAGGGTTTAGGGGGGACACGCTATGGCTACACCTTC.